One and the same sample provided the 15 T cell receptor beta chains below, sequenced in a study of cytomegalovirus exposure and HLA in healthy donors. PCR was performed using 60 Vbeta and 13 Jbeta primers. The table came from immunoSEQ multiplex PCR; TCRdb's copy has only in-frame clones and leaves some out. The data contain 100,000 to 150,000 clones, around 75% of them singletons. The material sequenced was PBMCs. These receptors were taken from a woman between 50 and 59 years old in good health and CMV-seropositive.

Written as DNA, the CDR3 is TGTGCCAGCAGCCCTAACCAACAGTTTGGCTACACCTTC. As protein: CASSPNQQFGYTF. The chain carries TRBV7-9 and TRBJ1-2; D uncertain. Looked up from germline, CDR1 is SEHNR and CDR2 is FQNEAQ (reference sequence). The CDR3 covers 13 residues. V was trimmed by 5 bases and J by 7 bases, leaving 14 bases between them.

This chain uses TRBV30 with TRBJ2-7; D remains ambiguous. Trimming removed 0 bases from V and 3 bases from J, with 15 bases in between. CDR1 is GTSNPN, CDR2 SVGIG, per germline (reference sequence). The CDR3 covers 15 residues. CDR3 region: CAWSVVSRVDYEQYF. Here the CDR3 DNA reads TGTGCCTGGAGTGTAGTGAGTCGGGTTGACTACGAGCAGTACTTC.

The chain recombines TRBV5-1 with TRBJ1-1; 8 bases fit TRBD1. Trimming took 0 bases from V and 1 from J; bases not matched to a gene: 2. CDR3 length: 15 amino acids. The germline V gene encodes CDR1 SGHRS and CDR2 YFSETQ. The CDR3 DNA is TGCGCCAGCAGCTTGGCAGGGGGCAAGAACACTGAAGCTTTCTTT. Translation: CASSLAGGKNTEAFF.

The sample holds one count of this clone. The chain has TRBV5-4 and TRBJ2-7, with 9 bases lining up with TRBD2. After removal of 0 bases from V and 4 bases from J, the junction contained 8 bases not matched to a gene. The CDR3 runs 16 residues. Per the germline V gene, CDR1 is SGHNT and CDR2 is YYREEE (reference sequence). The CDR3 DNA follows: TGTGCCAGCAGCTTGGCTCGGGGTAGCGGGAGTTACGAGCAGTACTTC. Amino acid sequence: CASSLARGSGSYEQYF.

A few counts support this clone. At one boundary the junction diverges from the germline segment, which might be a read error. The chain joins TRBV7-7 to TRBJ2-5; D ambiguous. The CDR3 runs to 15 residues. Germline CDR1 reads SSHAT; CDR2 reads FNYEAQ (reference sequence). The CDR3 region is CASSLDWAEQETQYF. As DNA, the CDR3 is TGTGCTAGCAGCTTAGATTGGGCAGAACAAGAGACCCAGTACTTC.

This clone appeared a few times. The rearrangement uses TRBV10-3 and TRBJ2-7; D ambiguous. The CDR3 has 12 amino acids. V lost 5 bases and J 3 bases, leaving 8 bases between the germline ends. CDR1 and CDR2 from the germline V gene are ENHRY and SYGVKD. CDR3 in DNA: TGTGCCATCAGTTCTGACAACTACGAGCAGTACTTC. This gives the protein CAISSDNYEQYF.

This clone has only one observation. Other DNA sequences within the sample encode an identical CDR3. The rearrangement joins TRBV7-2 to TRBJ2-7, with 7 bases identical to TRBD2. From germline, CDR1 is SGHTA and CDR2 FQGNSA. V lost 1 base, J lost 1 base, and 1 base stayed unmatched. This CDR3 contains 14 residues. CDR3 coding DNA: TGTGCCAGCAGCTTAGGCGGGGGATCCTACGAGCAGTACTTC. Translated: CASSLGGGSYEQYF. The whole variable domain, filled in from reference TRBV7-2 and TRBJ2-7, reads GAGVSQSPSNKVTEKGKDVELRCDPISGHTALYWYRQSLGQGLEFLIYFQGNSAPDKSGLPSDRFSAERTGGSVSTLTIQRTQQEDSAVYLCASSLGGGSYEQYFGPGTRLTVT.

V gene TRBV5-1 combines with J gene TRBJ2-5, with 8 bases identical to TRBD1. The CDR3 is made up of 15 amino acids. Germline values: CDR1 SGHRS, CDR2 YFSETQ. V was pared by 1 base and J by 3 bases, with 5 bases of the junction left unmatched. The CDR3 nucleotides read TGCGCCAGCAGCTTGCAATTGACAGGGGAAGAGACCCAGTACTTC. Encoded protein: CASSLQLTGEETQYF.

V usage is TRBV18 and J usage is TRBJ2-5, with 7 bases that match TRBD2. V gave up 3 bases and J gave up 7 bases; unmatched junction bases: 5. Germline V gene lookup returns CDR1 KGHSH and CDR2 LQKENI. The CDR3 sequence is 13 residues long. CDR3: CASSPPGGGTQYF. CDR3 DNA: TGTGCCAGCTCACCCCCAGGCGGGGGGACCCAGTACTTC.

The chain links TRBV7-2 to TRBJ2-7; 12 bases align to TRBD2. The ends lost 1 base at V and 0 bases at J; junction bases unmatched: 10. Germline CDR1 and CDR2: SGHTA and FQGNSA. The CDR3 consists of 19 residues. As DNA, the CDR3 is TGTGCCAGCAGCTTAGTGTCCCCTAGCGGGGGGGCTAGCTCCTACGAGCAGTACTTC. Protein: CASSLVSPSGGASSYEQYF. Filled out from reference TRBV7-2 and TRBJ2-7, the complete variable domain reads GAGVSQSPSNKVTEKGKDVELRCDPISGHTALYWYRQSLGQGLEFLIYFQGNSAPDKSGLPSDRFSAERTGGSVSTLTIQRTQQEDSAVYLCASSLVSPSGGASSYEQYFGPGTRLTVT.

This clone appeared a few times. The V and J genes are TRBV4-1 and TRBJ2-1, with 7 bases matching TRBD2. V shed 1 base and J 4 bases; nucleotides not matched to a gene: 7. In germline, CDR1 is MGHRA, CDR2 YSYEKL. The CDR3 extends over 16 amino acids. DNA of the CDR3: TGCGCCAGCAGCCAAGGGGAGGGAGGGCCGTACAATGAGCAGTTCTTC. This translates into CASSQGEGGPYNEQFF.

This clone was detected once. The junction and the germline gene differ at one end; a read error may be behind it. J is TRBJ2-5 and V is TRBV7-7, with 11 positions matching TRBD2. Germline assignment: CDR1 SSHAT and CDR2 FNYEAQ (reference sequence). The CDR3 has 17 residues. The CDR3 loop is CASSLGLAGGHQETQYF. The CDR3 region has the DNA TGTGCTAGCAGCTTAGGTCTAGCGGGGGGTCACCAAGAGACCCAGTACTTC.

The J gene is TRBJ2-1, the V gene TRBV19; TRBD2 might be the D (6 bases). This CDR3 region has 13 residues. The V end was cut by 5 bases, the J end by 9 bases, with 14 bases between. The germline CDR1 and CDR2 sequences are LNHDA and SQIVND (reference sequence). CDR3 in DNA: TGTGCCAGTAGTGTCCTAGCGAAGGGTGAGCAGTTCTTC. Its protein is CASSVLAKGEQFF. Based on the CDR3 plus reference TRBV19 and TRBJ2-1, the full variable domain is DGGITQSPKYLFRKEGQNVTLSCEQNLNHDAMYWYRQDPGQGLRLIYYSQIVNDFQKGDIAEGYSVSREKKESFPLTVTSAQKNPTAFYLCASSVLAKGEQFFGPGTRLTVL.

J is TRBJ1-1 and V is TRBV7-2; the match to TRBD1 covers 7 bases. Germline trimming cut 5 bases from V and 0 bases from J; bases unmatched to any gene: 3. The CDR3 is made up of 14 amino acids. Germline V CDR1 and CDR2: SGHTA, FQGNSA. This CDR3 is CASSADRLNTEAFF. As DNA, the CDR3 is TGTGCCAGCAGCGCGGACAGGCTGAACACTGAAGCTTTCTTT.

The chain joins TRBV19 to TRBJ1-5; 7 bases match TRBD1. CDR1 and CDR2 from the germline V gene are LNHDA and SQIVND (reference sequence). The CDR3 covers 15 residues. V lost 4 bases, J lost 8 bases, and 11 bases stayed unmatched. The CDR3 DNA is TGTGCCAGTAGTACGCCGACAGGGAATGCGGAGCCCCAGCATTTT. This sequence encodes CASSTPTGNAEPQHF.